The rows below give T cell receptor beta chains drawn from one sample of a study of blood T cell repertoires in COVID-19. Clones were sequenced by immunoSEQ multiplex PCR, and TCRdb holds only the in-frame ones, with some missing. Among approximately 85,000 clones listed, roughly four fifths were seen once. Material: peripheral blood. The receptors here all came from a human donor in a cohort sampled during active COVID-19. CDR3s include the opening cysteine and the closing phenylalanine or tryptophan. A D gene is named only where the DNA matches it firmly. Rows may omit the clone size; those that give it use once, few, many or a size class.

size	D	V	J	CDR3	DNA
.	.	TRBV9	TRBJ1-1	CASSPGTSAGYTEAFF	TGTGCCAGCAGCCCGGGGACATCCGCAGGGTACACTGAAGCTTTCTTT
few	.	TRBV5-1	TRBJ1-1	CASSFDLNTEAFF	TGCGCCAGCAGCTTCGACTTGAACACTGAAGCTTTCTTT
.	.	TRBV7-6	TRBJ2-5	CASSRELETQYF	TGTGCCAGCAGCCGAGAGTTGGAGACCCAGTACTTC
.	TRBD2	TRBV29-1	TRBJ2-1	CSVRRAIDSGGLYNEQFF	TGCAGCGTGAGAAGGGCGATAGATAGCGGGGGTCTCTACAATGAGCAGTTCTTC
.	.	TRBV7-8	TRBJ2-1	CASSLTARGQFF	TGTGCCAGCAGCTTAACGGCACGGGGGCAGTTCTTC
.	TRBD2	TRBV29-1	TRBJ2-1	CSVGERGGYNEQFF	TGCAGCGTTGGGGAGCGGGGGGGATACAATGAGCAGTTCTTC
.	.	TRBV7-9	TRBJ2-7	CATRLGTEQYF	TGTGCCACCCGACTGGGGACAGAGCAGTACTTC
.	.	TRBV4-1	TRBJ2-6	CASSHRAGANVLTF	TGCGCCAGCAGCCACAGGGCTGGGGCCAACGTCCTGACTTTC
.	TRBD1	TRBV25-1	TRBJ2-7	CASSGRDRGYEQYF	TGTGCCAGCAGTGGACGGGACAGAGGTTACGAGCAGTACTTC
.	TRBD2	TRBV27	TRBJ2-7	CASRTSGGYEQYF	TGTGCCAGCCGGACTAGCGGGGGTTACGAGCAGTACTTC
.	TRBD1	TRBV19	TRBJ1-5	CASTPTGNQPQHF	TGTGCCAGTACCCCGACAGGGAATCAGCCCCAGCATTTT
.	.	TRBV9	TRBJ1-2	CASSKGGRVAYGYTF	TGTGCCAGCAGCAAAGGCGGCAGGGTTGCCTATGGCTACACCTTC
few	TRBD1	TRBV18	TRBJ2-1	CASSPPPGGLGNEQFF	TGTGCCAGCTCACCGCCCCCAGGGGGCCTGGGCAATGAGCAGTTCTTC
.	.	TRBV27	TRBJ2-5	CASRKWLEETQYF	TGTGCCAGCAGAAAATGGTTAGAAGAGACCCAGTACTTC
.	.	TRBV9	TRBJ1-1	CASSDGGTEAFF	TGTGCCAGCAGCGACGGGGGGACTGAAGCTTTCTTT
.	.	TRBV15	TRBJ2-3	CATRGGAQDTQYF	TGTGCCACCAGAGGGGGGGCCCAAGATACGCAGTATTTT
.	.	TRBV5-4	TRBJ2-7	CASSLGQSYEQYF	TGTGCCAGCAGCTTAGGACAGTCCTACGAGCAGTACTTC
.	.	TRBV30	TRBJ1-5	CAWTGQGRQPQHF	TGTGCCTGGACAGGGCAGGGGCGCCAGCCCCAGCATTTT
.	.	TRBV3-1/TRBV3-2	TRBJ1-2	CASSPSSYGYTF	TGTGCCAGCAGCCCTTCTTCTTATGGCTACACCTTC
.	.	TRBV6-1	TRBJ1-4	CASSEARVALGEKLFF	TGTGCCAGCAGTGAAGCGCGTGTCGCTTTGGGCGAAAAACTGTTTTTT
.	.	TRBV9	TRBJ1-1	CASSVDSGMSTEAFF	TGTGCCAGCAGCGTAGACTCAGGGATGAGCACTGAAGCTTTCTTT
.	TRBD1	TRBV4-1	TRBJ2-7	CASSPSGQRVYEQYF	TGCGCCAGCAGCCCGTCGGGACAGAGAGTTTACGAGCAGTACTTC
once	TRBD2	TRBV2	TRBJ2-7	CASKREESSYEQYF	TGTGCCAGCAAGCGGGAGGAGAGCTCCTACGAGCAGTACTTC
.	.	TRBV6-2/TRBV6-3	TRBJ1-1	CASSWTWGLRQTNTEAFF	TGTGCCAGCAGTTGGACATGGGGGCTTCGACAGACGAACACTGAAGCTTTCTTT
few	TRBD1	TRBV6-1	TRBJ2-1	CASSARPGDSYNEQFF	TGTGCCAGCAGTGCGAGACCAGGGGACAGCTACAATGAGCAGTTCTTC
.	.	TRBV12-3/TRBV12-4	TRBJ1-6	CASSRQAEPLHF	TGTGCCAGCAGTCGACAGGCGGAACCCCTCCACTTT
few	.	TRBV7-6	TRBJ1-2	CASSPSAGLYGYTF	TGTGCCAGCAGCCCGTCGGCAGGGCTCTATGGCTACACCTTC
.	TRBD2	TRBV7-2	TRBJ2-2	CASTQTSGGAYTGELFF	TGTGCCAGCACCCAGACTAGCGGGGGGGCTTACACCGGGGAGCTGTTTTTT
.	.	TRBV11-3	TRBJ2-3	CASSLARGIDTQYF	TGTGCCAGCAGCTTAGCCAGGGGAATAGATACGCAGTATTTT
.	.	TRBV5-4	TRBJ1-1	CASSLELLTEAFF	TGTGCCAGCAGCTTGGAGCTCCTCACTGAAGCTTTCTTT
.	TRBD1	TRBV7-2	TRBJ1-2	CASSYRGHDYGYTF	TGTGCCAGCAGCTACAGGGGACATGACTATGGCTACACCTTC
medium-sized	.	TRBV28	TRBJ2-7	CASSQPGLLEQYF	TGTGCCAGCAGTCAGCCGGGACTTCTCGAGCAGTACTTC
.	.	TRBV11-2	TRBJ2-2	CASSLGQYTGELFF	TGTGCCAGCAGCTTAGGACAGTACACCGGGGAGCTGTTTTTT
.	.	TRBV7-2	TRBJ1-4	CASSLGRANEKLFF	TGTGCCAGCAGCTTAGGCAGGGCTAATGAAAAACTGTTTTTT
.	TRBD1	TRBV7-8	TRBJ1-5	CASSLTGGTYQPQHF	TGTGCCAGCAGCTTAACAGGGGGTACCTATCAGCCCCAGCATTTT
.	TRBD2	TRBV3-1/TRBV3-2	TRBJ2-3	CASSPMGLAGGRADTQYF	TGTGCCAGCAGCCCGATGGGACTAGCGGGGGGGAGAGCAGATACGCAGTATTTT
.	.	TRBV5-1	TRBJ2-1	CASSFGGGFQNEQFF	TGCGCCAGCAGCTTCGGCGGGGGCTTTCAAAATGAGCAGTTCTTC
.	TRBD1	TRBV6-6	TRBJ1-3	CASITGGSGNTIYF	TGTGCCAGCATTACAGGGGGCTCTGGAAACACCATATATTTT
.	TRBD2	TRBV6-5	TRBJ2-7	CASSYSIGGGAYEQYF	TGTGCCAGCAGTTACTCGATTGGCGGGGGGGCCTACGAGCAGTACTTC
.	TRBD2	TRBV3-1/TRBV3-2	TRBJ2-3	CASSQRTGGLGGTDTQYF	TGTGCCAGCAGCCAACGGACGGGGGGACTTGGTGGCACAGATACGCAGTATTTT
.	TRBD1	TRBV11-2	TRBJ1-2	CASSLVPTGTGGFGYTF	TGTGCCAGCAGCTTAGTCCCAACCGGGACAGGGGGCTTCGGCTACACCTTC
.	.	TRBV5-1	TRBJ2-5	CASSLAFRQETQYF	TGCGCCAGCAGCTTGGCCTTCAGGCAAGAGACCCAGTACTTC
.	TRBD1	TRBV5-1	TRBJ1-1	CASSGDRSRSEAFF	TGCGCCAGCAGCGGGGACAGGTCGAGGTCTGAAGCTTTCTTT
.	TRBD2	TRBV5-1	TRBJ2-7	CASSSPAGAVYEQYF	TGCGCCAGCAGCTCCCCAGCGGGGGCGGTCTACGAGCAGTACTTC
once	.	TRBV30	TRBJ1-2	CACSRGAYTF	TGTGCCTGCTCCCGCGGGGCCTACACCTTC
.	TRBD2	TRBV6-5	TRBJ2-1	CASGRAGGRNEQFF	TGTGCCAGCGGTAGAGCGGGGGGGCGGAATGAGCAGTTCTTC
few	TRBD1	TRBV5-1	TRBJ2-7	CASSLPGTGRHEQYF	TGCGCCAGCAGCTTACCCGGGACAGGGCGGCACGAGCAGTACTTC
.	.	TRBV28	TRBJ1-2	CASRSTERYGYTF	TGTGCCAGCAGATCGACAGAGCGCTATGGCTACACCTTC
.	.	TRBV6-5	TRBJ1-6	CASIPRRGNSPLHF	TGTGCCAGCATTCCCCGGCGGGGCAATTCACCCCTCCACTTT
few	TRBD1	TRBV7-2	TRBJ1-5	CASSPGTAYSNQPQHF	TGTGCCAGCAGCCCCGGGACAGCGTATAGCAATCAGCCCCAGCATTTT
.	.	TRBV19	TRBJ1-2	CASSIDPSSYGYTF	TGTGCCAGTAGTATAGACCCGAGTTCCTATGGCTACACCTTC
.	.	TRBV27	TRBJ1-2	CASSLREGIGYTF	TGTGCCAGCAGTCTGAGGGAGGGTATTGGCTACACCTTC
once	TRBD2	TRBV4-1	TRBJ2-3	CASSQGLAESSIYTDTQYF	TGCGCCAGCAGCCAAGGGCTAGCGGAATCCAGTATCTACACAGATACGCAGTATTTT